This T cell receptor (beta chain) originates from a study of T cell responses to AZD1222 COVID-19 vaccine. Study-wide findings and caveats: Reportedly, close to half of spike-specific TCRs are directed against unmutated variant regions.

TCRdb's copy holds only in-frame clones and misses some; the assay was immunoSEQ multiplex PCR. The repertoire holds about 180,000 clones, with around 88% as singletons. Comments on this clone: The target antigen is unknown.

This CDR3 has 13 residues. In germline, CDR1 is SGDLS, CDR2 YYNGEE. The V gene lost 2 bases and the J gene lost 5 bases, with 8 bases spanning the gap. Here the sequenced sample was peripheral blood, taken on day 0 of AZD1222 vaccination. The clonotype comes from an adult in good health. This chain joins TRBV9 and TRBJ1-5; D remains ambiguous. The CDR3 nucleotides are TGTGCCAGCAGCGTCGAGGGTGATCAGCCCCAGCATTTT. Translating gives CASSVEGDQPQHF.